Listed below are T cell receptor beta chains from one sample, sequenced in a study of cytomegalovirus exposure and HLA in healthy donors. TCRdb's table, derived via immunoSEQ multiplex PCR, lists solely in-frame clones and lacks some. The sample yields approximately 170,000 clones, about 90% seen once. The sequenced material came from PBMCs. These receptors came from a woman aged 18-30 years in good health and CMV-seropositive. Both conserved end residues are trimmed from each CDR3. Fields, in order: J gene, V gene, D gene, CDR3 protein. The D gene is left open where the match is weak.

J: TRBJ2-7
V: TRBV7-6
D: .
CDR3: ASSLSGVYEQY

J: TRBJ2-1
V: TRBV7-6
D: .
CDR3: ASSLVASYNEQF

J: TRBJ2-1
V: TRBV5-6
D: .
CDR3: ASNRRAGSYNEQF

J: TRBJ2-7
V: TRBV9
D: TRBD1
CDR3: ASSASGTVYEQY

J: TRBJ1-5
V: TRBV5-8
D: .
CDR3: ASSLGTGRGNQPQH

J: TRBJ2-7
V: TRBV4-1
D: TRBD2
CDR3: ASSPEAGGRSYEQY

J: TRBJ2-4
V: TRBV2
D: .
CDR3: ASGAGLTKNIQY

J: TRBJ1-5
V: TRBV19
D: .
CDR3: ASSIDHSGNQPQH

J: TRBJ2-5
V: TRBV15
D: TRBD2
CDR3: ATSRIGAGGETQY

J: TRBJ2-7
V: TRBV25-1
D: TRBD2
CDR3: ASSGEGLLGYEQY

J: TRBJ2-3
V: TRBV13
D: .
CDR3: ASSLGAADTQY

J: TRBJ1-2
V: TRBV7-9
D: TRBD1
CDR3: ASSSPGTGHGYT

J: TRBJ2-1
V: TRBV28
D: TRBD2
CDR3: ASSLYQLSGESIYNEQF

J: TRBJ2-5
V: TRBV28
D: .
CDR3: ASGPWETQY

J: TRBJ1-4
V: TRBV28
D: .
CDR3: ASSPVTEKLF

J: TRBJ1-6
V: TRBV5-8
D: .
CDR3: ASSPLTRNSPLH

J: TRBJ2-5
V: TRBV9
D: TRBD2
CDR3: ASSVTGTSVYQETQY

J: TRBJ1-4
V: TRBV15
D: TRBD1
CDR3: ATSREWGGQGQGNEKLF

J: TRBJ2-7
V: TRBV28
D: TRBD1
CDR3: ATSIGTGTYEQY

J: TRBJ2-3
V: TRBV6-5
D: TRBD1
CDR3: ASSYSNRGTDTQY

J: TRBJ2-2
V: TRBV25-1
D: TRBD1
CDR3: ASSDPRGRTGELF

J: TRBJ2-7
V: TRBV6-1
D: TRBD1
CDR3: ASGWDRDYEQY

J: TRBJ2-5
V: TRBV19
D: TRBD2
CDR3: ASSSRLAGGQETQY

J: TRBJ1-2
V: TRBV29-1
D: TRBD1
CDR3: SVEKRTGADYGYT

J: TRBJ2-3
V: TRBV5-1
D: TRBD2
CDR3: ASSSLAGGMSDTQY

J: TRBJ2-1
V: TRBV5-1
D: TRBD1
CDR3: ASSPPGQGREF

J: TRBJ1-5
V: TRBV28
D: TRBD1
CDR3: ASRGGQGSRNQPQH

J: TRBJ1-5
V: TRBV28
D: TRBD1
CDR3: ASSIPLGGTGFQPQH

J: TRBJ1-2
V: TRBV6-1
D: .
CDR3: ASSEALAGRGYT

J: TRBJ2-1
V: TRBV11-2
D: .
CDR3: ASRGTEQF

J: TRBJ2-2
V: TRBV5-1
D: .
CDR3: ASSLVSGELF

J: TRBJ2-3
V: TRBV6-6
D: TRBD2
CDR3: ASSPYLGTITDTQY

J: TRBJ2-7
V: TRBV7-2
D: .
CDR3: ASSLTGVGSTYEQY

J: TRBJ2-2
V: TRBV7-9
D: TRBD1
CDR3: ASSFAGGTGELF

J: TRBJ1-2
V: TRBV6-5
D: TRBD1
CDR3: ASSFYRGHYGYT

J: TRBJ2-1
V: TRBV18
D: TRBD2
CDR3: ASSRGSGTYNEQF

J: TRBJ1-1
V: TRBV30
D: TRBD1
CDR3: AWDRQGVNTEAF

J: TRBJ1-6
V: TRBV15
D: TRBD1
CDR3: ATSRRTGGLSPLH

J: TRBJ2-5
V: TRBV6-5
D: .
CDR3: ASSYFSTGGHETQY

J: TRBJ1-1
V: TRBV30
D: .
CDR3: AWDSSDTEAF

J: TRBJ2-7
V: TRBV18
D: TRBD1
CDR3: ASSPPGQGRPKEQY

J: TRBJ2-5
V: TRBV5-1
D: .
CDR3: ASSRSGTPVQETQY

J: TRBJ1-1
V: TRBV27
D: .
CDR3: ASSTSTLRGTEAF

J: TRBJ2-2
V: TRBV28
D: TRBD2
CDR3: ASTISGGGRQTGELF

J: TRBJ1-2
V: TRBV15
D: TRBD1
CDR3: ATSREGARGLYGYT

J: TRBJ2-2
V: TRBV6-1
D: .
CDR3: ASRRNSGDTGELF

J: TRBJ2-1
V: TRBV5-1
D: .
CDR3: ASSLGSDSGNEQF

J: TRBJ1-6
V: TRBV14
D: .
CDR3: ASSVARGISSISPLH